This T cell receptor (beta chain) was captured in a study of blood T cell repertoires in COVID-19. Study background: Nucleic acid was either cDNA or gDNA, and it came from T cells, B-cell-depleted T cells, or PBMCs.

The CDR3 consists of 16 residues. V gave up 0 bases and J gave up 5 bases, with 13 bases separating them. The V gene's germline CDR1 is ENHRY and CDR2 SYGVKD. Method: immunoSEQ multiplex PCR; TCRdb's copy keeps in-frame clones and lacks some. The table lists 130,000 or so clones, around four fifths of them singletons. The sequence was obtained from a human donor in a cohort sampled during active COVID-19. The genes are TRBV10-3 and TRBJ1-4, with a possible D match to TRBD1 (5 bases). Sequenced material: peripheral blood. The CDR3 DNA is TGTGCCATCAGTGAGTCCGGGGGACGGGGGAATGAAAAACTGTTTTTT. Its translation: CAISESGGRGNEKLFF.